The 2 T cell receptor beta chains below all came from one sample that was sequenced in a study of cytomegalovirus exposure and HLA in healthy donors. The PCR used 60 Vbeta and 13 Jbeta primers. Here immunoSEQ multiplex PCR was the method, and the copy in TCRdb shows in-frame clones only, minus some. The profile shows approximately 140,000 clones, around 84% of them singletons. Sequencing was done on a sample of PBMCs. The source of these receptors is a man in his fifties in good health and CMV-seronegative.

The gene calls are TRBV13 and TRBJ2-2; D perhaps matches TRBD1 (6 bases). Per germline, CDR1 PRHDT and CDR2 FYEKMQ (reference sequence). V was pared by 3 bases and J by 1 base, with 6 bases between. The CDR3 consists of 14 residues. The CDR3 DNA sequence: TGTGCCAGCAGCTTGACAGGGAACACCGGGGAGCTGTTTTTT. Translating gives CASSLTGNTGELFF.

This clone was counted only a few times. The CDR3, as DNA: TGTGCCAGCAGTGAAGCGCAAAACGGAGGTGAAAAACTGTTTTTT. It yields the protein CASSEAQNGGEKLFF. The chain carries TRBV2 and TRBJ1-4; D gene uncertain. The ends were cut back, 0 bases at V and 7 bases at J, with 12 bases in the middle. The CDR3 is 15 residues long. CDR1 SNHLY and CDR2 FYNNEI come from the germline V gene.